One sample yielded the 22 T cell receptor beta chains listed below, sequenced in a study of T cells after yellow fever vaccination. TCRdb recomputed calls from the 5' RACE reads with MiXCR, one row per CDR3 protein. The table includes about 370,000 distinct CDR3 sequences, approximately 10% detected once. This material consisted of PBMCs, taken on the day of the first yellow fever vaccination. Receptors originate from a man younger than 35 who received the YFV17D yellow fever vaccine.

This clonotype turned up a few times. The CDR3 DNA follows: TGCAGTGCTAGAGATCAGGCTGGGGGAACTGAAGCTTTCTTT. It translates to CSARDQAGGTEAFF. The V call is TRBV20-1, the J call TRBJ1-1; TRBD1 might be the D (5 bases). Between the trimmed V and J ends, which lost 0 bases and 5 bases, there was a span of 13 bases. The CDR3 runs to 14 residues. Germline V CDR1 and CDR2: DFQATT, SNEGSKA (reference sequence).

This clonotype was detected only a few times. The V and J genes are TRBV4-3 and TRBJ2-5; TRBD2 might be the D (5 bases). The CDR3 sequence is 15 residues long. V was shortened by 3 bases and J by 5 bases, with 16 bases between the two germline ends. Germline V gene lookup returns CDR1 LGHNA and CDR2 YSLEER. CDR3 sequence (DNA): TGCGCCAGCAGCCACCGGGGTTTGGAAGGCGAGACCCAGTACTTC. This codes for CASSHRGLEGETQYF.

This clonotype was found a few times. The CDR3: CSGRQGVNTGELFF. CDR3 DNA: TGCAGCGGCCGACAGGGCGTGAACACCGGGGAGCTGTTTTTT. The rearrangement uses TRBV29-1 and TRBJ2-2, with 7 positions matching TRBD1. The V and J ends lost 7 bases and 1 base, in that order; junction bases with no gene match: 6. The CDR3 sequence is 14 residues long. Germline-derived CDR1 and CDR2 are SQVTM and ANQGSEA.

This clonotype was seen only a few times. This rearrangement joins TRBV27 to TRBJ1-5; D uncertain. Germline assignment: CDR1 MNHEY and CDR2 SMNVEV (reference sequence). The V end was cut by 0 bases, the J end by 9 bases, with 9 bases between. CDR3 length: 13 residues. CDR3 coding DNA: TGTGCCAGCAGTTTATCCGGGCGGCGGCCCCAGCATTTT. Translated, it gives CASSLSGRRPQHF.

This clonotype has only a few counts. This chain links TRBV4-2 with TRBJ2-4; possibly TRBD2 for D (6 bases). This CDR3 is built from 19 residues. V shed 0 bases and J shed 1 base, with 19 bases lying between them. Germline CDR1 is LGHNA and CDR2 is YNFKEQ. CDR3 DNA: TGTGCCAGCAGCCAAGAATCCGTCGGGAACCGGGGGGCCAAAAACATTCAGTACTTC. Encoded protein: CASSQESVGNRGAKNIQYF.

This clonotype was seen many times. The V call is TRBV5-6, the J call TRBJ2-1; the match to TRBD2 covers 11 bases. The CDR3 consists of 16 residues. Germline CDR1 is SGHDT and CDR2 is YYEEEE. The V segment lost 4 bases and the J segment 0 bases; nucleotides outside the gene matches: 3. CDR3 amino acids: CASSLGLAGSYNEQFF. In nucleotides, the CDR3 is TGTGCCAGCAGCCTAGGACTAGCGGGCTCCTACAATGAGCAGTTCTTC.

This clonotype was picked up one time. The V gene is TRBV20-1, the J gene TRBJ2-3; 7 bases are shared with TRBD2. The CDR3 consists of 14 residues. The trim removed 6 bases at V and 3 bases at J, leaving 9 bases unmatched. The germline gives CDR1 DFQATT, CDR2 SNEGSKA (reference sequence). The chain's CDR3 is CSAGRAGRTDTQYF. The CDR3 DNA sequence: TGCAGTGCCGGGCGAGCGGGGAGAACAGATACGCAGTATTTT.

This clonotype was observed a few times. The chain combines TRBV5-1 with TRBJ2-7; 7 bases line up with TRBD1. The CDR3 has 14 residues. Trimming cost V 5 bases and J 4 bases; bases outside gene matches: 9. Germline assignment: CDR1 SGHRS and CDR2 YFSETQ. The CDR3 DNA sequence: TGCGCCAGCAGACCTGGGACAGATATTTACGAGCAGTACGTC. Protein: CASRPGTDIYEQYV.

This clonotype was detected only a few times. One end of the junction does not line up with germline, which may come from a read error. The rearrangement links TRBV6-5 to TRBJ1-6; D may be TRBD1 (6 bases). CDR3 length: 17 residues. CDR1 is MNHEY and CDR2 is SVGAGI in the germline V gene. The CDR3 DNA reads TGTGCCAGCAGTTACTCGGGGACAACCTCCGATAATTCACCCCTCCACTTT. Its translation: CASSYSGTTSDNSPLHF.

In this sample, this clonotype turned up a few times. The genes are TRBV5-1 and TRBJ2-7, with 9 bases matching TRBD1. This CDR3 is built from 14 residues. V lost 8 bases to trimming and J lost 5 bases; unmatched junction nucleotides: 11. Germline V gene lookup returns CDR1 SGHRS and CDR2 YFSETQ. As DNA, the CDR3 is TGCGCCAGTAACTCCGGGACAGGGACGGACGAGCAGTACTTC. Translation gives CASNSGTGTDEQYF.

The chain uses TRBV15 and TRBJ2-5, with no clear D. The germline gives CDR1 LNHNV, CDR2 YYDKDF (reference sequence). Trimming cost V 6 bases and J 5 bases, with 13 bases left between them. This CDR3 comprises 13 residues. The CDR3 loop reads CATSRATPETQYF. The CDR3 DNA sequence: TGTGCCACCAGTAGGGCTACCCCGGAGACCCAGTACTTC.

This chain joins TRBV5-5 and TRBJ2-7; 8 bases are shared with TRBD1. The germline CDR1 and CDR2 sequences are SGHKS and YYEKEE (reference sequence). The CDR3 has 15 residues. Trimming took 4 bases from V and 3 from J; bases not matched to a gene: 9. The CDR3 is CASSPTQGVNYEQYF. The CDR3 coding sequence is TGTGCCAGCAGCCCCACACAGGGGGTTAACTACGAGCAGTACTTC.

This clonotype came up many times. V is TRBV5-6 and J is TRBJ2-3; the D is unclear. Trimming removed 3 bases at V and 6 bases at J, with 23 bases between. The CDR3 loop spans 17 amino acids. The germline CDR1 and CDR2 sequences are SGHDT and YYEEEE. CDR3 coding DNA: TGTGCCAGCAGCTCCATCCTCAGGACCGAGCCGTCTGATACGCAGTATTTT. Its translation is CASSSILRTEPSDTQYF.

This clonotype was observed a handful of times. This CDR3 is CASSPGSLRQETQYF. CDR3 DNA sequence: TGTGCCAGCAGCCCCGGGTCCCTGCGTCAAGAGACCCAGTACTTC. This chain uses TRBV14 with TRBJ2-5; no clear D. The CDR3 is 15 amino acids. Germline CDR1 SGHDN, CDR2 FVKESK. V lost 4 bases and J 2 bases, leaving 14 bases between the germline ends.

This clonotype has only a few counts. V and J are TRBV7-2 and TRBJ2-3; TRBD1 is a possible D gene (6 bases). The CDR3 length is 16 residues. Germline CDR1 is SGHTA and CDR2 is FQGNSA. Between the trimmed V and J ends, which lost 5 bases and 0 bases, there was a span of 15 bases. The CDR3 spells CASSTTGTTSTDTQYF. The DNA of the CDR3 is TGTGCCAGCAGCACAACAGGGACCACTAGCACAGATACGCAGTATTTT.

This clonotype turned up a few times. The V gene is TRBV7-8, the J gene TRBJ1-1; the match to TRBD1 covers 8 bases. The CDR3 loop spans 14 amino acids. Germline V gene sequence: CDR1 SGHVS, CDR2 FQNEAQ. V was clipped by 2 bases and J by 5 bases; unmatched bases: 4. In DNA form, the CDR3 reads TGTGCCAGCAGCTTACGGACAGGGTCGACTGAAGCTTTCTTT. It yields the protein CASSLRTGSTEAFF.

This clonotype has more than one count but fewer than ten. The CDR3 spells CSASGGRKTQYF. CDR3 nucleotides: TGCAGTGCTAGCGGGGGTAGGAAGACCCAGTACTTC. The chain couples TRBV20-1 to TRBJ2-5; maybe TRBD2 (6 bases). CDR1 DFQATT and CDR2 SNEGSKA come from the germline V gene (reference sequence). CDR3 length equals 12 residues. The ends were cut back, 3 bases at V and 6 bases at J, with 11 bases in the middle.

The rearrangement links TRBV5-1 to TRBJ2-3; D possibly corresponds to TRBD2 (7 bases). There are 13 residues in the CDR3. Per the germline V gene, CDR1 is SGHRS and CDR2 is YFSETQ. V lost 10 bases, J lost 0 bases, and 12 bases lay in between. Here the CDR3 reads CASEGGSTDTQYF. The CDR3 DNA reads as TGCGCCTCCGAGGGGGGGAGCACAGATACGCAGTATTTT.

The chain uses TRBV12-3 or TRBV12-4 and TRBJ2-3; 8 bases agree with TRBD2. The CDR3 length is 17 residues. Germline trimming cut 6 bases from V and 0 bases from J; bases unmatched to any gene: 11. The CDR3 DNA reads TGTGCCAGCAGCCGAATGCGCGGGGGGACTAGCACAGATACGCAGTATTTT. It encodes CASSRMRGGTSTDTQYF.

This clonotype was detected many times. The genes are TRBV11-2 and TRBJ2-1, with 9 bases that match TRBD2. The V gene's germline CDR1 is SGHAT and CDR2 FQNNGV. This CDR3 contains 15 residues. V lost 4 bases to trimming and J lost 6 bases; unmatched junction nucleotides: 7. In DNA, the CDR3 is TGTGCCAGCAGCTATTCTAGCGGGGCGATCAATGAGCAGTTCTTC. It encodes CASSYSSGAINEQFF. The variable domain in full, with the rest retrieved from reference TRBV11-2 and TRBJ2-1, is EAGVAQSPRYKIIEKRQSVAFWCNPISGHATLYWYQQILGQGPKLLIQFQNNGVVDDSQLPKDRFSAERLKGVDSTLKIQPAKLEDSAVYLCASSYSSGAINEQFFGPGTRLTVL.

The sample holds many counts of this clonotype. In DNA, the CDR3 is TGTGCCAGCAGCGGGCAGAGCACAGATACGCAGTATTTT. This translates into CASSGQSTDTQYF. This sequence joins TRBV9 and TRBJ2-3; no clear D gene. V was clipped by 3 bases and J by 0 bases, with 5 bases between them. The CDR3 runs 13 residues. Germline assignment: CDR1 SGDLS and CDR2 YYNGEE.

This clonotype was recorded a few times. The CDR3, as DNA: TGTGCCAGCATGGCTAGGGCGACGCAGTATTTT. The encoded protein is CASMARATQYF. V and J are TRBV12-3 or TRBV12-4 and TRBJ2-3, with D unresolved. The CDR3 runs 11 residues. V dropped 7 bases and J dropped 9 bases, with 11 bases sitting between them.